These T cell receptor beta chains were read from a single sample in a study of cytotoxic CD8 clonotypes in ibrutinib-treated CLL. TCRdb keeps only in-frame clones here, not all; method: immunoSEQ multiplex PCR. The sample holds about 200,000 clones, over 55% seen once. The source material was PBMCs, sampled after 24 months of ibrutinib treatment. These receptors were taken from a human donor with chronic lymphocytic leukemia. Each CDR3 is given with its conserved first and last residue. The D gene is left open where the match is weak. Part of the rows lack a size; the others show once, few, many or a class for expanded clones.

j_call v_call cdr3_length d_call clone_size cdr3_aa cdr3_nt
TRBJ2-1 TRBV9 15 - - CASSLGGGVYNEQFF TGTGCCAGCAGCCTCGGGGGTGGGGTCTACAATGAGCAGTTCTTC
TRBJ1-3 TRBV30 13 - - CAWTEDSGNTIYF TGTGCCTGGACGGAGGACTCTGGAAACACCATATATTTT
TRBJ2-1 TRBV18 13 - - CASSPPSFYEQFF TGTGCCAGCTCACCACCGAGTTTCTATGAGCAGTTCTTC
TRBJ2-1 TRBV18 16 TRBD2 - CASSLSLAGGPSEQFF TGTGCCAGCTCACTCTCACTAGCGGGAGGGCCAAGTGAGCAGTTCTTC
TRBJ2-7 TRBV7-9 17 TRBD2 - CASSLELVASGVYEQYF TGTGCCAGCAGCTTAGAACTCGTGGCTAGCGGGGTCTACGAGCAGTACTTC
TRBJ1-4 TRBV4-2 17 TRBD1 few CASSQNLLRQGNEKLFF TGTGCCAGCAGCCAAAACTTGTTGAGACAGGGGAATGAAAAACTGTTTTTT
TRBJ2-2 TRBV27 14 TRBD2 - CASRIAGGDGELFF TGTGCCAGCAGAATAGCGGGAGGGGACGGGGAGCTGTTTTTT
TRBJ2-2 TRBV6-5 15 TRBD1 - CASSTRTGPTGELFF TGTGCCAGCAGTACGCGGACAGGACCTACCGGGGAGCTGTTTTTT
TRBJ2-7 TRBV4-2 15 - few CASSQEMAQTYEQYF TGTGCCAGCAGCCAAGAAATGGCCCAAACCTACGAGCAGTACTTC
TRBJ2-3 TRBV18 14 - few CASSPVGNTDTQYF TGTGCCAGCTCACCGGTCGGGAACACAGATACGCAGTATTTT
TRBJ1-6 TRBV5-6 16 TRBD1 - CASSTGTGGLGSPLHF TGTGCCAGCAGCACCGGGACAGGGGGCTTAGGATCACCCCTCCACTTT
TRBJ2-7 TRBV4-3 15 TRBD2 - CASSPKLAGGYEQYF TGCGCCAGCAGCCCGAAACTAGCGGGAGGGTACGAGCAGTACTTC
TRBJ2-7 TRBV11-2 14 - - CASSPRAGPYEQYF TGTGCCAGCAGCCCCCGCGCAGGCCCCTACGAGCAGTACTTC
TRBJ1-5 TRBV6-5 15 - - CASRRDGDSNQPQHF TGTGCCAGCAGACGGGACGGAGATAGCAATCAGCCCCAGCATTTT
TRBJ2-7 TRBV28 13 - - CASRRQVTYEQYF TGTGCCAGCAGAAGGCAGGTTACCTACGAGCAGTACTTC
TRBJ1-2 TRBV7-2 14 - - CASSFTGPPGGYTF TGTGCCAGCAGCTTTACGGGGCCCCCGGGTGGCTACACCTTC
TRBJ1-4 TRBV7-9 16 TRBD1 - CASSLPPGGKSEKLFF TGTGCCAGCAGCTTACCCCCAGGGGGTAAGAGTGAAAAACTGTTTTTT
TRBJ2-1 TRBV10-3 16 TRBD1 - CAISPPGQGLYNEQFF TGTGCCATCAGCCCACCGGGACAGGGACTATACAATGAGCAGTTCTTC
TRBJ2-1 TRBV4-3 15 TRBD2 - CASSLGLAGGVEQFF TGCGCCAGCAGCCTGGGGCTAGCGGGAGGGGTTGAGCAGTTCTTC
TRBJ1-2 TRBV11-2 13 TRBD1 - CASSFGTGDRYTF TGTGCCAGCAGCTTTGGGACAGGTGATCGCTACACCTTC
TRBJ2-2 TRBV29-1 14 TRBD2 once CSVERDPNAGELFF TGCAGCGTCGAGCGGGATCCCAACGCCGGGGAGCTGTTTTTT
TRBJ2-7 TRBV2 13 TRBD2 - CASRISGGYEQYF TGTGCCAGCAGAATCAGCGGGGGCTACGAGCAGTACTTC
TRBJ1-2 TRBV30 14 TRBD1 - CAWSETGTDYGYTF TGTGCCTGGAGCGAGACCGGGACAGACTATGGCTACACCTTC
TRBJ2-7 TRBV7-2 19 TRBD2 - CASSLRLAGRRISTYEQYF TGTGCCAGCAGTCTTAGACTAGCGGGACGTCGAATTTCAACCTACGAGCAGTACTTC
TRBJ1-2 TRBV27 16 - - CASSLSLGNLAYGYTF TGTGCCAGCAGTTTATCGTTGGGTAACCTCGCCTATGGCTACACCTTC
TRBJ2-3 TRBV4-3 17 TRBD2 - CASSQDLGLARVDTQYF TGCGCCAGCAGCCAAGATCTCGGACTAGCGAGAGTGGATACGCAGTATTTT
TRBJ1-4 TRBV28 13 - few CASRRTVTEKLFF TGTGCCAGCAGACGGACAGTGACCGAAAAACTGTTTTTT
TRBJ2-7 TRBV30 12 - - CAWSVTSYEQYF TGTGCCTGGAGTGTAACCAGCTACGAGCAGTACTTC
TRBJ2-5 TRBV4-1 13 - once CASSPPIGETQYF TGCGCCAGCAGCCCGCCGATTGGGGAGACCCAGTACTTC
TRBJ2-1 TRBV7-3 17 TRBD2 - CASSLPTSGSSYNEQFF TGTGCCAGCAGCTTACCAACTAGCGGGAGCTCCTACAATGAGCAGTTCTTC
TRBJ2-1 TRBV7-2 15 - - CASSPRGGTYNEQFF TGTGCCAGCAGCCCGCGGGGCGGAACCTACAATGAGCAGTTCTTC
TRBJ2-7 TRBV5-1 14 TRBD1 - CASSIATGGYEQYF TGCGCCAGCAGCATAGCTACAGGGGGCTACGAGCAGTACTTC